This passage covers 9 T cell receptor beta chains from one sample sequenced in a study of tumor and adjacent non-tumor tissue in lung cancer. This sample's RNA came from whole unsorted tissue. Distant lung tissue was collected more than 3 cm away from the tumor edge. A modified ARM-PCR protocol with three rounds of nested PCR amplified TCRbeta. Each CDR3 protein is one row after TCRdb ran MiXCR on the multiplex PCR reads. Among 60,000 to 85,000 distinct CDR3 sequences listed, around 80% were seen once. Sequencing input: distant non-tumor lung tissue. The receptors stem from a man aged 70 or older with non-small cell lung cancer.

Concerning this clonotype itself: One end of the junction varies from germline; a read error may be responsible. The chain recombines TRBV11-2 with TRBJ1-6, with 8 bases identical to TRBD1. The CDR3 covers 18 residues. Germline CDR1 reads SGHAT; CDR2 reads FQNNGV. This chain's CDR3 is CASSSGQGGSSYNSLLHF. The CDR3 nucleotides read TGTGCCAGCAGCTCAGGACAGGGAGGAAGTTCCTATAATTCACTCCTCCACTTT.

This clonotype turned up a few times. DNA of the CDR3: TGCGCCAGCAGCTTGGCCGGTTACTACGAGCAGTACTTC. Protein sequence: CASSLAGYYEQYF. The chain joins TRBV5-1 to TRBJ2-7; no definite D call. CDR1 SGHRS and CDR2 YFSETQ come from the germline V gene. Trimming cost V 0 bases and J 3 bases, with 7 bases left between them. CDR3 length: 13 residues.

Comments on this clonotype: A read error may produce the germline difference seen at one junction end. This chain links TRBV5-1 with TRBJ1-1, with D possibly matching TRBD1 (6 bases). Germline lookup yields CDR1 SGHRS and CDR2 YFSETQ. This CDR3 has 14 residues. The CDR3 nucleotides read TGCGCCAGCGGAGTAAGAGGGGGGGAGACTGAATCTTTCTTT. As protein: CASGVRGGETESFF.

This clonotype was counted ten times or more. J is TRBJ1-1 and V is TRBV30; D unclear. This CDR3 has 13 amino acids. Trimming took off 4 bases at V and 3 bases at J, with 12 bases between the two ends. Germline values: CDR1 GTSNPN, CDR2 SVGIG (reference sequence). CDR3 amino acids: CAWILRSYTEAFF. The CDR3 bases are TGTGCCTGGATCCTGCGTAGCTACACTGAAGCTTTCTTT.

V usage is TRBV4-2 and J usage is TRBJ2-1; D perhaps matches TRBD2 (6 bases). The DNA matches TRBJ2-7 better at its end, which makes the J call doubtful. Germline CDR1 LGHNA, CDR2 YNFKEQ. The CDR3 loop spans 15 amino acids. CDR3 amino acids: CASSPNQDYLNEQYF. As DNA, the CDR3 is TGTGCCAGCAGCCCGAACCAGGACTACCTGAATGAGCAGTACTTC.

This chain connects TRBV6-6 to TRBJ1-5, with a weak D call TRBD1 (6 bases). V lost 0 bases, J lost 3 bases, and 15 bases lay in between. The CDR3 has 17 residues. Germline V CDR1 and CDR2: MNHNY, SVGAGI (reference sequence). The DNA for the CDR3 is TGTGCCAGCAGTTACTCGATTGGGGACAATATCAATCAGCCCCAGCATTTT. It specifies CASSYSIGDNINQPQHF.

The J gene is TRBJ2-3, the V gene TRBV11-3, with D possibly matching TRBD2 (5 bases). CDR3 size: 16 residues. CDR1 is SGHNT, CDR2 YENEEA, per germline. V was clipped by 4 bases and J by 0 bases, with 14 bases between them. Here the CDR3 DNA reads TGTGCCAGCAGCTCCGGGCTAGCAGATAGCACAGATACGCAGTATTTT. As protein: CASSSGLADSTDTQYF.

The gene calls are TRBV29-1 and TRBJ2-3; perhaps D is TRBD1 or TRBD2 (6 bases each). This CDR3 spans 17 amino acids. Germline CDR1 reads SQVTM; CDR2 reads ANQGSEA. The DNA for the CDR3 is TGCACCTTACTCCCATATGTGATAAGGGGGGACACAGATACGCAGTATTTT. Protein sequence: CTLLPYVIRGDTDTQYF.

Concerning this clonotype: Given a much more abundant clone one base away, this may be a read error. The J gene is TRBJ1-1, the V gene TRBV30; D gene ambiguous. This CDR3 is 13 amino acids long. Germline values: CDR1 GTSNPN, CDR2 SVGIG (reference sequence). Trimming left V 8 bases short and J 0 bases short, with 13 bases between. CDR3 protein: CARNPGLNTEAFF. DNA of the CDR3: TGTGCCCGGAACCCAGGCTTGAACACTGAAGCTTTCTTT.